Presented here are 27 T cell receptor beta chains from one specimen sequenced in a study of cytomegalovirus exposure and HLA in healthy donors. With 60 Vbeta and 13 Jbeta primers, the PCR was carried out. Generated by immunoSEQ multiplex PCR, the TCRdb table keeps only in-frame clones and is missing some. The table shows some 200,000 clones, with 82% occurring only once. The sequencing input was PBMCs. The source is a young woman in good health and CMV-seronegative.

The chain links TRBV6-5 to TRBJ1-2; the D gene is possibly TRBD1 (6 bases). This CDR3 contains 15 residues. Germline values: CDR1 MNHEY, CDR2 SVGAGI. Between the trimmed V and J ends, which lost 6 bases and 7 bases, there was a span of 21 bases. Written as DNA, the CDR3 is TGTGCCAGCAGCTCTCTCGAGGGGGGGTACTGTGGCTACACCTTC. Residues: CASSSLEGGYCGYTF.

The chain links TRBV5-4 to TRBJ2-1; 8 bases are a match to TRBD2. Germline V CDR1 and CDR2: SGHNT, YYREEE (reference sequence). This CDR3 has 13 amino acids. The V and J ends lost 7 bases and 5 bases, in that order; junction bases with no gene match: 5. CDR3 nucleotide sequence: TGTGCCAGCGCACCGGGAGGGAACAATGAGCAGTTCTTC. Its translation is CASAPGGNNEQFF.

This chain joins TRBV7-2 and TRBJ2-1; 9 bases agree with TRBD2. Germline V CDR1 and CDR2: SGHTA, FQGNSA. V shed 5 bases, J shed 7 bases, and the junction held 12 bases outside the gene matches. The CDR3 covers 16 residues. The CDR3 region is CASSPGVAGVANEQFF. In nucleotides, the CDR3 is TGTGCCAGCAGCCCAGGGGTAGCGGGAGTGGCAAATGAGCAGTTCTTC.

This sequence joins TRBV19 and TRBJ1-5; D is perhaps TRBD1 (5 bases). This CDR3 has 16 residues. Trimming cost V 3 bases and J 4 bases, with 16 bases left between them. CDR1 is LNHDA, CDR2 SQIVND, per germline (reference sequence). The CDR3 DNA reads TGTGCCAGTAGTATTTCGGTTGCAGCAGGGAATCAGCCCCAGCATTTT. Translated, it gives CASSISVAAGNQPQHF.

The CDR3 region is CASSRGGGQQSTDTQYF. The DNA for the CDR3 is TGTGCCAGCAGTCGCGGGGGGGGACAGCAGAGCACAGATACGCAGTATTTT. The rearrangement uses TRBV28 and TRBJ2-3, with 9 bases lining up with TRBD2. The germline CDR1 and CDR2 sequences are MDHEN and SYDVKM. The CDR3 is made up of 17 amino acids. Trimming cost V 5 bases and J 0 bases; bases outside gene matches: 9.

The gene calls are TRBV28 and TRBJ2-1; 10 nucleotides match TRBD2. Germline assignment: CDR1 MDHEN and CDR2 SYDVKM. The CDR3 consists of 15 residues. The V segment lost 6 bases and the J segment 4 bases; nucleotides outside the gene matches: 6. In DNA, the CDR3 is TGTGCCAGCAGCCTAGCGGGAGTGAGGTACAATGAGCAGTTCTTC. This encodes CASSLAGVRYNEQFF.

This clone was observed a handful of times. The chain is built from TRBV18 and TRBJ1-4; 9 nucleotides line up with TRBD1. V dropped 6 bases and J dropped 0; count of bases not matched to a gene: 5. CDR3 length: 16 residues. The V gene's germline CDR1 is KGHSH and CDR2 LQKENI. CDR3 coding DNA: TGTGCCAGCTCCTCGGGACAGGGAACAACTAATGAAAAACTGTTTTTT. This translates into CASSSGQGTTNEKLFF.

The chain combines TRBV4-3 with TRBJ2-1; 9 bases line up with TRBD1. Trimming cost V 4 bases and J 6 bases; bases outside gene matches: 7. The V gene's germline CDR1 is LGHNA and CDR2 YSLEER. The CDR3 is made up of 15 amino acids. CDR3 DNA sequence: TGCGCCAGCAGCCGAGTAGTGACAGGGGGCAATGAGCAGTTCTTC. Translating it yields CASSRVVTGGNEQFF.

The rearrangement links TRBV19 to TRBJ1-4, with 7 bases that match TRBD1. V lost 4 bases, J lost 8 bases, and 7 bases stayed unmatched. There are 14 residues in the CDR3. The germline V gene has CDR1 LNHDA and CDR2 SQIVND (reference sequence). Written as DNA, the CDR3 is TGTGCCAGTAGTACCGCCGGGACAGCCGAAAAACTGTTTTTT. Residues: CASSTAGTAEKLFF.

The chain has TRBV5-8 and TRBJ2-1, with TRBD2 matching 14 bases. The ends lost 5 bases at V and 8 bases at J; junction bases unmatched: 6. This CDR3 contains 15 residues. CDR1 SGHTS and CDR2 YDEGEE come from the germline V gene. The CDR3 sequence is CASSPGTSGSDEQFF. The CDR3 region has the DNA TGTGCCAGCAGTCCGGGGACTAGCGGGAGCGATGAGCAGTTCTTC.

The count of this clone is one. The gene calls are TRBV7-2 and TRBJ2-4, with TRBD2 matching over 8 bases. V trimming: 3 bases; J trimming: 5 bases; junction bases outside the gene matches: 6. The CDR3 runs 15 residues. Germline CDR1 reads SGHTA; CDR2 reads FQGNSA. The chain's CDR3 is CASSLSGGYENIQYF. Written as DNA, the CDR3 is TGTGCCAGCAGCTTGTCGGGAGGGTACGAAAACATTCAGTACTTC.

This clone has only a few counts. This chain connects TRBV6-1 to TRBJ1-2, with D maybe TRBD1 (5 bases). V lost 3 bases and J lost 4, with 18 bases in between. This CDR3 has 16 amino acids. The germline V gene has CDR1 MNHNS and CDR2 SASEGT. CDR3 in amino acids: CASSEGFGGGPYGYTF. CDR3 sequence (DNA): TGTGCCAGCAGTGAGGGGTTCGGGGGGGGACCCTATGGCTACACCTTC.

The rearrangement links TRBV9 to TRBJ1-5, with D possibly matching TRBD1 (6 bases). The CDR3 has 15 amino acids. Trimming stripped 0 bases from V and 10 bases from J, with 17 bases between. CDR1 is SGDLS and CDR2 is YYNGEE in the germline V gene. The CDR3 sequence is CASSVGEGEREPQHF. The CDR3, as DNA: TGTGCCAGCAGCGTAGGAGAGGGGGAAAGGGAACCCCAGCATTTT.

V usage is TRBV15 and J usage is TRBJ2-1; 11 bases map to TRBD2. The CDR3 is 15 residues long. The germline gives CDR1 LNHNV, CDR2 YYDKDF (reference sequence). V was pared by 5 bases and J by 4 bases, with 4 bases of the junction left unmatched. This chain's CDR3 is CATSGGLAGYNEQFF. The DNA of the CDR3 is TGTGCCACCAGCGGAGGACTAGCGGGTTACAATGAGCAGTTCTTC.

This chain connects TRBV19 to TRBJ2-7; weak D call: TRBD2 (5 bases). Germline values: CDR1 LNHDA, CDR2 SQIVND (reference sequence). Trimming took off 3 bases at V and 0 bases at J, with 12 bases between the two ends. The CDR3 consists of 15 residues. This CDR3 reads CASSIGVGSSYEQYF. The CDR3 DNA sequence: TGTGCCAGTAGTATTGGTGTAGGGAGCTCCTACGAGCAGTACTTC.

This chain uses TRBV25-1 with TRBJ2-1; D remains ambiguous. CDR1 is MGHDK and CDR2 is SYGVNS in the germline V gene. Trimming shortened V by 1 base and J by 3 bases, and 4 bases separated the two germline ends. The CDR3 is made up of 13 amino acids. In nucleotides, the CDR3 is TGTGCCAGCAGTGAATCCAGCTACAATGAGCAGTTCTTC. It codes for CASSESSYNEQFF.

The chain is built from TRBV28 and TRBJ1-4; 7 bases align to TRBD1. The trim removed 8 bases at V and 8 bases at J, leaving 8 bases unmatched. This CDR3 is built from 13 residues. In germline, CDR1 is MDHEN, CDR2 SYDVKM. Here the CDR3 reads CASQGEAREKLFF. In DNA, the CDR3 is TGTGCCAGCCAGGGGGAAGCAAGAGAAAAACTGTTTTTT.

This chain links TRBV19 with TRBJ2-1; TRBD2 agrees at 11 bases. Per the germline V gene, CDR1 is LNHDA and CDR2 is SQIVND (reference sequence). The CDR3 is 17 amino acids. Trimming cost V 4 bases and J 8 bases; bases outside gene matches: 13. CDR3 nucleotide sequence: TGTGCCAGTAGTAGGACGACTAGCGGGAACCCCACTCATGAGCAGTTCTTC. It is translated as CASSRTTSGNPTHEQFF.

The J gene is TRBJ2-7, the V gene TRBV29-1; TRBD1 matches at 10 bases. After removal of 4 bases from V and 4 bases from J, the junction contained 13 bases not matched to a gene. Germline values: CDR1 SQVTM, CDR2 ANQGSEA. The CDR3 has 16 amino acids. The CDR3 here is CSVVSRDRGGGYEQYF. DNA for the CDR3: TGCAGCGTTGTCTCACGGGACAGGGGCGGCGGGTACGAGCAGTACTTC.

The rearrangement joins TRBV5-6 to TRBJ2-1; D is uncertain. Germline loops: CDR1 SGHDT, CDR2 YYEEEE. V gave up 1 base and J gave up 6 bases, with 14 bases separating them. The CDR3 covers 15 residues. CDR3 amino acids: CASSLRLEIRNEQFF. CDR3 DNA sequence: TGTGCCAGCAGCTTGCGTCTAGAGATCCGCAATGAGCAGTTCTTC. The full variable domain, its missing parts supplied by reference TRBV5-6 and TRBJ2-1, is DAGVTQSPTHLIKTRGQQVTLRCSPKSGHDTVSWYQQALGQGPQFIFQYYEEEERQRGNFPDRFSGHQFPNYSSELNVNALLLGDSALYLCASSLRLEIRNEQFFGPGTRLTVL.

This chain joins TRBV30 and TRBJ1-1; no clear D gene. The CDR3 contains 14 residues. Germline loops: CDR1 GTSNPN, CDR2 SVGIG (reference sequence). With 0 bases removed from V and 6 bases from J, the gap between germline ends came to 14 bases. The CDR3 here is CAWSVRGRWPEAFF. CDR3 DNA sequence: TGTGCCTGGAGTGTACGAGGTCGTTGGCCTGAAGCTTTCTTT.

The chain employs TRBV6-1 and TRBJ2-7; the match to TRBD1 covers 7 bases. Germline loops: CDR1 MNHNS, CDR2 SASEGT. V was pared by 1 base and J by 3 bases, with 9 bases of the junction left unmatched. This CDR3 is 16 amino acids long. The CDR3 is CASSEGLDRILYEQYF. The CDR3 DNA is TGTGCCAGCAGTGAAGGCCTGGACAGGATTCTCTACGAGCAGTACTTC.

The chain carries TRBV21-1 and TRBJ2-7; the D call in the table, TRBD1, was not verified against the DNA. TRBV21-1 has pseudogene status. The CDR3 is made up of 14 amino acids. The CDR3: CASSDQGVCYEQYV. The DNA for the CDR3 is TGTGCCAGCAGCGATCAGGGGGTCTGCTACGAGCAGTACGTC.

The rearrangement links TRBV28 to TRBJ2-3, with 12 bases that match TRBD2. CDR1 is MDHEN, CDR2 SYDVKM, per germline. The V segment lost 6 bases and the J segment 2 bases; nucleotides outside the gene matches: 3. The length of the CDR3 is 15 residues. CDR3 bases: TGTGCCAGCAGCCGACTAGCGGGGGCCACAGATACGCAGTATTTT. This codes for CASSRLAGATDTQYF.

V usage is TRBV5-1 and J usage is TRBJ1-1, with D uncertain. Trimming stripped 0 bases from V and 0 bases from J, with 12 bases between. Germline V CDR1 and CDR2: SGHRS, YFSETQ. The CDR3 totals 16 residues. The CDR3 spells CASSLGIGLMNTEAFF. The CDR3 coding sequence is TGCGCCAGCAGCTTGGGGATCGGACTGATGAACACTGAAGCTTTCTTT.

This rearrangement joins TRBV7-8 to TRBJ1-1; D gene uncertain. This CDR3 spans 14 amino acids. V dropped 7 bases and J dropped 1 base, with 13 bases sitting between them. The V gene's germline CDR1 is SGHVS and CDR2 FQNEAQ. The CDR3 loop reads CASTTREGNTEAFF. DNA for the CDR3: TGTGCCAGCACCACCAGAGAGGGGAACACTGAAGCTTTCTTT. The whole variable domain, remainder taken from reference TRBV7-8 and TRBJ1-1, is GAGVSQSPRYKVAKRGQDVALRCDPISGHVSLFWYQQALGQGPEFLTYFQNEAQLDKSGLPSDRFFAERPEGSVSTLKIQRTQQEDSAVYLCASTTREGNTEAFFGQGTRLTVV.

The chain couples TRBV7-8 to TRBJ2-2; TRBD2 aligns across 8 bases. Germline CDR1 reads SGHVS; CDR2 reads FQNEAQ. The junction had 13 bases not matched to a gene; V was cut back by 1 base and J by 6 bases. The CDR3 length is 18 residues. CDR3 protein: CASSLGRTSGRGAGELFF. The CDR3 DNA reads TGTGCCAGCAGCTTAGGCCGCACGAGCGGGAGAGGGGCCGGGGAGCTGTTTTTT.